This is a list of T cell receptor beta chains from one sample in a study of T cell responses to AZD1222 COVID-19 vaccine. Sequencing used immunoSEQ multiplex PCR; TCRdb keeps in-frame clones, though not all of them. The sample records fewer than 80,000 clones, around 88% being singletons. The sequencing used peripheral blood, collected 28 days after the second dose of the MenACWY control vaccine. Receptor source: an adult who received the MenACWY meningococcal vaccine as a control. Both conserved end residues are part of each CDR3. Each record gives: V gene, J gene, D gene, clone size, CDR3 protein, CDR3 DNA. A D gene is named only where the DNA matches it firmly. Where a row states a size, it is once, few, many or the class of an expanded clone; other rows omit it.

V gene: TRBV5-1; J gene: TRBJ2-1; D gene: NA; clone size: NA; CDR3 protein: CASSLAGTHNEQFF; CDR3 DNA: TGCGCCAGCAGCTTGGCCGGGACTCACAATGAGCAGTTCTTC
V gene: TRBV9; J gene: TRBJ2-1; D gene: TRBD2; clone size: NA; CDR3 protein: CASSVAASGGYEQFF; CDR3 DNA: TGTGCCAGCAGCGTAGCGGCTAGCGGGGGATATGAGCAGTTCTTC
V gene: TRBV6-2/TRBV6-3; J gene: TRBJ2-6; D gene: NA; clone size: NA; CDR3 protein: CASSFYGPPFSGANVLTF; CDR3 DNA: TGTGCCAGCAGTTTCTACGGTCCCCCCTTCTCTGGGGCCAACGTCCTGACTTTC
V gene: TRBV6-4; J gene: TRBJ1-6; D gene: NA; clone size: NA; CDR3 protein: CASSEVGGPLHF; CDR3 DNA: TGTGCCAGCAGTGAAGTTGGGGGACCCCTCCACTTT
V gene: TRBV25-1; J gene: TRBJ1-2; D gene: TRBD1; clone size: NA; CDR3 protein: CASSRDRAYTF; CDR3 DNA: TGTGCCAGCAGCCGGGACAGGGCCTACACCTTC
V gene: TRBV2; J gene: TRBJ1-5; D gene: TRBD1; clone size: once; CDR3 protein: CASSATGDQPQHF; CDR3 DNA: TGTGCCAGCAGTGCGACAGGGGATCAGCCCCAGCATTTT
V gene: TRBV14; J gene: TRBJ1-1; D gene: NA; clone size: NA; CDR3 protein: CASSQAWGNTEAFF; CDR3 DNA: TGTGCCAGCAGCCAGGCTTGGGGTAACACTGAAGCTTTCTTT
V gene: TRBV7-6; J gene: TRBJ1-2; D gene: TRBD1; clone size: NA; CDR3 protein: CASSLSGQGVFSYGYTF; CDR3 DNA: TGTGCCAGCAGCTTATCGGGACAGGGGGTTTTTAGCTATGGCTACACCTTC
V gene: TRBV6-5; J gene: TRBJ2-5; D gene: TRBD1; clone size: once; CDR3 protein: CASSSNRGRGETQYF; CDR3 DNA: TGTGCCAGCAGTTCCAACAGGGGGCGGGGAGAGACCCAGTACTTC
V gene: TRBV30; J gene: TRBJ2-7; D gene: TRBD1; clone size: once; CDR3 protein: CAWSQGARDEQYF; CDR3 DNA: TGTGCCTGGAGTCAGGGGGCGCGTGACGAGCAGTACTTC
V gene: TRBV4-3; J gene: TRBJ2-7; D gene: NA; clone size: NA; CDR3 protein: CASSARPGDEQYF; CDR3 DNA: TGCGCCAGCAGCGCCAGGCCGGGTGACGAGCAGTACTTC
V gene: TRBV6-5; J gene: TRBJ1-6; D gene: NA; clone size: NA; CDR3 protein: CASSFPNSPLHF; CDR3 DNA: TGTGCCAGCAGTTTCCCTAATTCACCCCTCCACTTT
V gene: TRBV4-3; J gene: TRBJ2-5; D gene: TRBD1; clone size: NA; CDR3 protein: CASSRWDREEETQYF; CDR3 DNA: TGCGCCAGCAGCCGCTGGGACAGGGAAGAAGAGACCCAGTACTTC
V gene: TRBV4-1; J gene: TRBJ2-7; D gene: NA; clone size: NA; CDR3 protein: CASSQAPSSTSYEQYF; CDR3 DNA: TGCGCCAGCAGCCAAGCCCCGTCCTCGACCTCCTACGAGCAGTACTTC
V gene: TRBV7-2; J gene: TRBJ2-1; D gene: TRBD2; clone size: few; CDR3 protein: CASSLGGGASYNEQFF; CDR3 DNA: TGTGCCAGCAGCTTAGGCGGGGGGGCATCCTACAATGAGCAGTTCTTC
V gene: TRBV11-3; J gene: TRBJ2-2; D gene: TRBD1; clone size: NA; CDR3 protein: CASSPGQGNTGELFF; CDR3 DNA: TGTGCCAGCAGCCCGGGACAGGGGAACACCGGGGAGCTGTTTTTT
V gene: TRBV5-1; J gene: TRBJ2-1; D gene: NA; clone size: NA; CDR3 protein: CASSLYTTPPYNEQFF; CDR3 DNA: TGCGCCAGCAGCTTGTATACCACGCCACCCTACAATGAGCAGTTCTTC
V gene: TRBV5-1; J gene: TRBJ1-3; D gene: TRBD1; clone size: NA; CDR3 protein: CASSWTGNSGNTIYF; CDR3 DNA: TGCGCCAGCAGCTGGACAGGGAACTCTGGAAACACCATATATTTT
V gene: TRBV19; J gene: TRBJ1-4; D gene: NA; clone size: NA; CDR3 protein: CASRAGTATNEKLFF; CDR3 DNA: TGTGCCAGTAGAGCAGGGACTGCAACTAATGAAAAACTGTTTTTT
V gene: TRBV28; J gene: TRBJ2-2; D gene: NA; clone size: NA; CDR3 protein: CASSAPVGNTGELFF; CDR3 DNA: TGTGCCAGCAGTGCCCCGGTCGGGAACACCGGGGAGCTGTTTTTT
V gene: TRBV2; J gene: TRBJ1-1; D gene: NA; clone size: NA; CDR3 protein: CASSYREGNTEAFF; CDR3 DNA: TGTGCCAGCAGTTACAGGGAGGGGAACACTGAAGCTTTCTTT
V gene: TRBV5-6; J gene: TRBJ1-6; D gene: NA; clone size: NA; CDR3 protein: CASSLDNAIPLHF; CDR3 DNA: TGTGCCAGCAGCTTGGACAATGCGATACCCCTCCACTTT
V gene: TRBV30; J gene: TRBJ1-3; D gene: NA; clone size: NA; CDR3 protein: CAWSVPGGIGNTIYF; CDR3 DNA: TGTGCCTGGAGTGTACCCGGGGGCATCGGAAACACCATATATTTT
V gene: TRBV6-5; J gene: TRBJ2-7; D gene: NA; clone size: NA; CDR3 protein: CASSYSKMTVGEQYF; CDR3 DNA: TGTGCCAGCAGTTACTCGAAGATGACAGTCGGCGAGCAGTACTTC
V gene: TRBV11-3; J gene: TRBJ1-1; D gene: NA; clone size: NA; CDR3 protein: CASRNRGDTEAFF; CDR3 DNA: TGTGCCAGCAGGAATAGGGGAGACACTGAAGCTTTCTTT
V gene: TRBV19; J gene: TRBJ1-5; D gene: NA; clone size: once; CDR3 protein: CASSLSGGGGNQPQHF; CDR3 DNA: TGTGCCAGTAGCCTCTCGGGGGGCGGCGGCAATCAGCCCCAGCATTTT